Listed below are T cell receptor beta chains from one sample, sequenced in a study of blood T cell repertoires in COVID-19. Some clones are missing from TCRdb's copy, which holds only in-frame ones; the method was immunoSEQ multiplex PCR. The sample holds around 72,000 clones, about 89% seen once. The sequenced material came from peripheral blood. All receptors derive from a man aged 50 to 59 with active COVID-19. The CDR3 runs from the conserved cysteine through the conserved F or W. Fields, in order: J gene, D gene, V gene, clone size, CDR3 DNA, CDR3 protein. The D gene is left open where the match is weak. Clone size, where shown, is once, few, many, or a class for clones that have expanded.

J gene: TRBJ2-7
D gene: NA
V gene: TRBV7-8
clone size: NA
CDR3 DNA: TGTGCCAGCACCGATTGGGACACCGCCTACGAGCAGTACTTC
CDR3 protein: CASTDWDTAYEQYF

J gene: TRBJ1-3
D gene: TRBD1
V gene: TRBV5-1
clone size: once
CDR3 DNA: TGCGCCAGCAGCTTACAGGGGGCTGGAAACACCATATATTTT
CDR3 protein: CASSLQGAGNTIYF

J gene: TRBJ1-5
D gene: NA
V gene: TRBV6-6
clone size: few
CDR3 DNA: TGTGCCAGCAGTTCTCGGGCCAGGACTGCCAATCAGCCCCAGCATTTT
CDR3 protein: CASSSRARTANQPQHF

J gene: TRBJ1-1
D gene: NA
V gene: TRBV6-2/TRBV6-3
clone size: NA
CDR3 DNA: TGTGCCAGCAGTTACTCCGGGGGGCTAAGATTGAACACTGAAGCTTTCTTT
CDR3 protein: CASSYSGGLRLNTEAFF

J gene: TRBJ1-2
D gene: NA
V gene: TRBV28
clone size: NA
CDR3 DNA: TGTGCCAGCAGTTTAATTTCGTTTCGCAGGGAGGGCTATGGCTACACCTTC
CDR3 protein: CASSLISFRREGYGYTF

J gene: TRBJ2-7
D gene: NA
V gene: TRBV4-3
clone size: NA
CDR3 DNA: TGCGCCAGCAGCCAACCGGGACAAAGCCCTTACGAGCAGTACTTC
CDR3 protein: CASSQPGQSPYEQYF

J gene: TRBJ1-5
D gene: NA
V gene: TRBV28
clone size: NA
CDR3 DNA: TGTGCCAGCAGCGTCCCCGACTATCAGCCCCAGCATTTT
CDR3 protein: CASSVPDYQPQHF

J gene: TRBJ1-1
D gene: TRBD1
V gene: TRBV20-1
clone size: NA
CDR3 DNA: TGCAGTGCTAGTAGGCAGGGGGTCTCTGAAGCTTTCTTT
CDR3 protein: CSASRQGVSEAFF

J gene: TRBJ1-1
D gene: TRBD1
V gene: TRBV5-1
clone size: NA
CDR3 DNA: TGCGCCAGCAGCTTGAGAGGGGGCCTGAACACTGAAGCTTTCTTT
CDR3 protein: CASSLRGGLNTEAFF

J gene: TRBJ1-5
D gene: NA
V gene: TRBV28
clone size: NA
CDR3 DNA: TGTGCCAGCAGTCCTCAGGATCAGCCCCAGCATTTT
CDR3 protein: CASSPQDQPQHF

J gene: TRBJ2-5
D gene: NA
V gene: TRBV5-1
clone size: NA
CDR3 DNA: TGCGCCAGCAGCGTCGGGGGAGGTGAGGTCAGGACCCAGTACTTC
CDR3 protein: CASSVGGGEVRTQYF

J gene: TRBJ2-7
D gene: NA
V gene: TRBV6-4
clone size: few
CDR3 DNA: TGTGCCAGCAGTGTCGCAAATGGGAGAGGCCACGAGCAGTACTTC
CDR3 protein: CASSVANGRGHEQYF

J gene: TRBJ2-7
D gene: TRBD1
V gene: TRBV19
clone size: few
CDR3 DNA: TGTGCCAGTAGTAGATTCGGACAGGGGGGTTACGAGCAGTACTTC
CDR3 protein: CASSRFGQGGYEQYF

J gene: TRBJ2-1
D gene: TRBD2
V gene: TRBV11-3
clone size: NA
CDR3 DNA: TGTGCCAGCAGCCCAGGACTAGCGGGAGGACGAAATGAGCAGTTCTTC
CDR3 protein: CASSPGLAGGRNEQFF

J gene: TRBJ1-2
D gene: NA
V gene: TRBV30
clone size: NA
CDR3 DNA: TGTGCCTGGAGTGTAGTGTGGGGCTTCTACACCTTC
CDR3 protein: CAWSVVWGFYTF

J gene: TRBJ1-6
D gene: TRBD1
V gene: TRBV30
clone size: once
CDR3 DNA: TGTGCCTGGAGTGGACGGACAGGAGTCTATAATTCACCCCTCCACTTT
CDR3 protein: CAWSGRTGVYNSPLHF

J gene: TRBJ2-3
D gene: TRBD1
V gene: TRBV29-1
clone size: NA
CDR3 DNA: TGCAGCGTCTTTACAGGGGAAGGGACAGATACGCAGTATTTT
CDR3 protein: CSVFTGEGTDTQYF

J gene: TRBJ1-2
D gene: NA
V gene: TRBV7-3
clone size: NA
CDR3 DNA: TGTGCCAGCAGCCTAGGGGGAGAGGAAGATGGCTACACCTTC
CDR3 protein: CASSLGGEEDGYTF

J gene: TRBJ2-2
D gene: TRBD2
V gene: TRBV28
clone size: NA
CDR3 DNA: TGTGCCAGCAGTTATGGGGGGGACACCGGGGAGCTGTTTTTT
CDR3 protein: CASSYGGDTGELFF

J gene: TRBJ1-5
D gene: NA
V gene: TRBV3-1/TRBV3-2
clone size: once
CDR3 DNA: TGTGCCAGCAGCCAAGGCCAGGGTGGCAATCAGCCCCAGCATTTT
CDR3 protein: CASSQGQGGNQPQHF

J gene: TRBJ1-1
D gene: NA
V gene: TRBV12-3/TRBV12-4
clone size: NA
CDR3 DNA: TGTGCCAGCAGTTCGGTGGAAGCTTTCTTT
CDR3 protein: CASSSVEAFF

J gene: TRBJ1-1
D gene: NA
V gene: TRBV7-9
clone size: once
CDR3 DNA: TGTGCCAGCAGCTTAGAAGGGAGGGGCGAAGCTTTCTTT
CDR3 protein: CASSLEGRGEAFF

J gene: TRBJ2-1
D gene: TRBD2
V gene: TRBV4-1
clone size: NA
CDR3 DNA: TGCGCCAGCAGCCAAGATCGAAGGACTAGCGGGATCTACAATGAGCAGTTCTTC
CDR3 protein: CASSQDRRTSGIYNEQFF

J gene: TRBJ2-3
D gene: NA
V gene: TRBV5-8
clone size: NA
CDR3 DNA: TGTGCCAGCAGCTTGAACAGCGGAGCTAGCACAGATACGCAGTATTTT
CDR3 protein: CASSLNSGASTDTQYF

J gene: TRBJ2-1
D gene: TRBD1
V gene: TRBV24-1
clone size: NA
CDR3 DNA: TGTGCCACCAGTTCCCCCGGGACAGGTGGAAATGAGCAGTTCTTC
CDR3 protein: CATSSPGTGGNEQFF

J gene: TRBJ2-7
D gene: TRBD2
V gene: TRBV18
clone size: NA
CDR3 DNA: TGTGCCAGCTCACCAGAGCGGGACTCCGAGCAGTACTTC
CDR3 protein: CASSPERDSEQYF

J gene: TRBJ2-5
D gene: NA
V gene: TRBV4-1
clone size: NA
CDR3 DNA: TGCGCCAGCAGCCAAGACCTTAGATCTCAAGAGACCCAGTACTTC
CDR3 protein: CASSQDLRSQETQYF

J gene: TRBJ2-7
D gene: NA
V gene: TRBV7-9
clone size: NA
CDR3 DNA: TGTGCCAGCAGCTTAGTCGGGGGTTACGAGCAGTACTTC
CDR3 protein: CASSLVGGYEQYF

J gene: TRBJ1-2
D gene: NA
V gene: TRBV6-5
clone size: NA
CDR3 DNA: TGTGCCAGCAGTAGCCGGGGGGGATTCCATGGCTACACCTTC
CDR3 protein: CASSSRGGFHGYTF

J gene: TRBJ1-2
D gene: NA
V gene: TRBV6-5
clone size: NA
CDR3 DNA: TGTGCCAGCATCCCCTACGAGACAGCCCACTATGGCTACACCTTC
CDR3 protein: CASIPYETAHYGYTF

J gene: TRBJ2-5
D gene: NA
V gene: TRBV16
clone size: NA
CDR3 DNA: TGTGCCAGCAGCCAATGGAGTAGGGGCCCCCAAGAGACCCAGTACTTC
CDR3 protein: CASSQWSRGPQETQYF

J gene: TRBJ2-3
D gene: TRBD1
V gene: TRBV5-8
clone size: NA
CDR3 DNA: TGTGCCAGCAGCTACGGACAGGGGCGTAGCACAGATACGCAGTATTTT
CDR3 protein: CASSYGQGRSTDTQYF

J gene: TRBJ1-1
D gene: NA
V gene: TRBV4-3
clone size: NA
CDR3 DNA: TGCGCCAGCAGCCAGCCAGGGTCCAGGACTGAAGCTTTCTTT
CDR3 protein: CASSQPGSRTEAFF

J gene: TRBJ2-1
D gene: NA
V gene: TRBV7-9
clone size: NA
CDR3 DNA: TGTGCCAGCAGCTTAGGCACTACCAACTACAATGAGCAGTTCTTC
CDR3 protein: CASSLGTTNYNEQFF

J gene: TRBJ1-1
D gene: NA
V gene: TRBV9
clone size: NA
CDR3 DNA: TGTGCCAGCAGCGTTGGGAGGGTCGGCACTGAAGCTTTCTTT
CDR3 protein: CASSVGRVGTEAFF

J gene: TRBJ2-2
D gene: NA
V gene: TRBV9
clone size: NA
CDR3 DNA: TGTGCCAGCAGCGTAGAAGTGGGGGCGAATAGGCACACCGGGGAGCTGTTTTTT
CDR3 protein: CASSVEVGANRHTGELFF

J gene: TRBJ1-2
D gene: NA
V gene: TRBV5-1
clone size: NA
CDR3 DNA: TGCGCCAGCAGCTTGACGGGACTTAACTATGGCTACACCTTC
CDR3 protein: CASSLTGLNYGYTF

J gene: TRBJ1-1
D gene: TRBD1
V gene: TRBV29-1
clone size: NA
CDR3 DNA: TGCAGCTCAGAACGACAGGGGGGGACTGAAGCTTTCTTT
CDR3 protein: CSSERQGGTEAFF

J gene: TRBJ1-4
D gene: NA
V gene: TRBV19
clone size: once
CDR3 DNA: TGTGCCAGTAGTACTCCGACACGGATAAGGGAAAAACTGTTTTTT
CDR3 protein: CASSTPTRIREKLFF

J gene: TRBJ2-2
D gene: TRBD1
V gene: TRBV24-1
clone size: few
CDR3 DNA: TGTGCCACCAGTGATTTTCGGGACAGGGTCGGCACCGGGGAGCTGTTTTTT
CDR3 protein: CATSDFRDRVGTGELFF

J gene: TRBJ2-5
D gene: TRBD2
V gene: TRBV6-5
clone size: NA
CDR3 DNA: TGTGCCAGCAGGCGACTAGCATTGGAGACCCAGTACTTC
CDR3 protein: CASRRLALETQYF